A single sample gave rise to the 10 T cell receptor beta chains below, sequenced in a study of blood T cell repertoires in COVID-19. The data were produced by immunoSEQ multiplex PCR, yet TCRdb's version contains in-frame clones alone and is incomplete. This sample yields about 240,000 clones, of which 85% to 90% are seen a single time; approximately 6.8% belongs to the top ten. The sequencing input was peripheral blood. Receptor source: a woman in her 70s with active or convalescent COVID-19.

CDR3 residues: CASSQDRTDTQYF. The CDR3 DNA reads TGTGCCAGCAGCCAAGACAGAACAGATACGCAGTATTTT. The chain uses TRBV3-1 (or the pseudogene TRBV3-2) and TRBJ2-3; D not certain. V was pared by 0 bases and J by 3 bases, with 4 bases between. CDR1 is LGHDT, CDR2 YNNKEL, per germline (reference sequence). The CDR3 extends over 13 amino acids.

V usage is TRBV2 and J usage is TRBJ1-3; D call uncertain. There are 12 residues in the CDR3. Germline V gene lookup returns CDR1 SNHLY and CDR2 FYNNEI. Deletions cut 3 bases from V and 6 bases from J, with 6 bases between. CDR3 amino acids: CASSDNSNTIYF. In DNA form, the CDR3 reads TGTGCCAGCAGTGACAACTCAAACACCATATATTTT.

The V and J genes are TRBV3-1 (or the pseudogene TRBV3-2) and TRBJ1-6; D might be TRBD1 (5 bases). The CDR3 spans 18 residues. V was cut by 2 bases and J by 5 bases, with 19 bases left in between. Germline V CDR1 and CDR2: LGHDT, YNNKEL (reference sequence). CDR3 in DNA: TGTGCCAGCAGCCAACCCAGGACACGAGATTTGGATAATTCACCCCTCCACTTT. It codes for CASSQPRTRDLDNSPLHF.

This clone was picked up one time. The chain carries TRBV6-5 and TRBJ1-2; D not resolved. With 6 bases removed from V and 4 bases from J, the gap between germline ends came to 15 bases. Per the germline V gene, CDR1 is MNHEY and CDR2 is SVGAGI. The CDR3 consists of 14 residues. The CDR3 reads CASSFGIEGYGYTF. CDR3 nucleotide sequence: TGTGCCAGCAGCTTTGGGATAGAGGGCTATGGCTACACCTTC.

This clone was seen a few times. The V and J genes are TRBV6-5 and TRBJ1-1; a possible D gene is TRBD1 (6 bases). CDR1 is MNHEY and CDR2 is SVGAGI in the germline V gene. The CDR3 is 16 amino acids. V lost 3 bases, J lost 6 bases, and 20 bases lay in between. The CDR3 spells CASSYSRGGPIAEAFF. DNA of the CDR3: TGTGCCAGCAGTTATTCCAGGGGCGGCCCTATTGCTGAAGCTTTCTTT.

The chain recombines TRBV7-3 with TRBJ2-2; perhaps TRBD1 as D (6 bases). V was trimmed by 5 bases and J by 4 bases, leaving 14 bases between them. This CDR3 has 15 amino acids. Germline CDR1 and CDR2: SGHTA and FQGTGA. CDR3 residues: CASSQQGRGTGELFF. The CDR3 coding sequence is TGTGCCAGCAGCCAACAGGGACGGGGCACCGGGGAGCTGTTTTTT.

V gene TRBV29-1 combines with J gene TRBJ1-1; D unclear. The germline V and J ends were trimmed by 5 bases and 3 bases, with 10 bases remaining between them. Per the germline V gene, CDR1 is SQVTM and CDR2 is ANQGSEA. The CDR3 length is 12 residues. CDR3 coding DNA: TGCAGCGTTTTTCCGGGTGACACTGAAGCTTTCTTT. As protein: CSVFPGDTEAFF. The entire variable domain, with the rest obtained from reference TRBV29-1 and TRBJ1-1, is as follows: SAVISQKPSRDICQRGTSLTIQCQVDSQVTMMFWYRQQPGQSLTLIATANQGSEATYESGFVIDKFPISRPNLTFSTLTVSNMSPEDSSIYLCSVFPGDTEAFFGQGTRLTVV.

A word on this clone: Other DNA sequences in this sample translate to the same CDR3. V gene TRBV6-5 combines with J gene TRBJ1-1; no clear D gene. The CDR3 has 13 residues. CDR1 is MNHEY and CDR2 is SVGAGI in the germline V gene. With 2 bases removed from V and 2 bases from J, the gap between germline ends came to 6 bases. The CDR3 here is CASSYNRNTEAFF. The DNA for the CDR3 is TGTGCCAGCAGTTACAACAGAAACACTGAAGCTTTCTTT.

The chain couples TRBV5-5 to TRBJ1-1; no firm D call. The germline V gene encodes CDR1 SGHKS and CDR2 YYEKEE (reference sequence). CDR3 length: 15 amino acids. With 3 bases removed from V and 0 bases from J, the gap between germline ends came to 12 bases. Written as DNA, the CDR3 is TGTGCCAGCAGCTCCCTGGGAGGTTTGAACACTGAAGCTTTCTTT. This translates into CASSSLGGLNTEAFF.

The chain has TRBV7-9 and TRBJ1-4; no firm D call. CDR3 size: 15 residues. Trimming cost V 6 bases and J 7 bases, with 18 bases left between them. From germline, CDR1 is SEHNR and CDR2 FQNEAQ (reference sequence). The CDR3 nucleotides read TGTGCCAGCAGGGGCCCGATAGGCGGGCCTGAAAAACTGTTTTTT. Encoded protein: CASRGPIGGPEKLFF.